Reported below is one TCR beta chain. The record originates from a study of CDR3 diversity in severe acne. Germline CDR1 reads DFQATT; CDR2 reads SNEGSKA (reference sequence). This CDR3 has 15 residues. V was clipped by 5 bases and J by 4 bases; unmatched bases: 12. TCRdb redid the calling of the PCR reads with MiXCR, one entry per CDR3 protein. This sample yields roughly 100,000 distinct CDR3 sequences, of which roughly half are seen a single time; around 11% belongs to the top ten. Sequenced input: blood. The receptor's source is a male donor with acne. The rearrangement joins TRBV20-1 to TRBJ2-7, with 9 nucleotides matching TRBD2. CDR3 amino acids: CSAPPGGRGVYEQYF. In DNA form, the CDR3 reads TGCAGTGCTCCCCCCGGCGGGAGGGGCGTATACGAGCAGTACTTC.